Listed below are T cell receptor beta chains from one sample, sequenced in a study of memory CD4+ T cells and cytomegalovirus serostatus. Measured with immunoSEQ multiplex PCR; TCRdb has only the in-frame clones, and not every one. In the table there are approximately 46,000 clones, 79% of which are singletons. What was sequenced was memory CD4+ T cells from blood. The source is an adult in good health and CMV-seronegative. CDR3s include the opening cysteine and the closing phenylalanine or tryptophan. D genes are given only for firm matches. Not every row has a clone size; where given, it reads once, few, many or a size class.

D gene: TRBD2; V gene: TRBV9; clone size: once; J gene: TRBJ2-3; CDR3 DNA: TGTGCCAGCAGCTTCGGGACTAGCGGAGATACGCAGTATTTT; CDR3 protein: CASSFGTSGDTQYF
D gene: TRBD1; V gene: TRBV5-4; clone size: .; J gene: TRBJ2-7; CDR3 DNA: TGTGCCAGCAGCTCGGACAGGGGGCAAAAGCAGTACTTC; CDR3 protein: CASSSDRGQKQYF
D gene: .; V gene: TRBV30; clone size: .; J gene: TRBJ2-1; CDR3 DNA: TGTGCCTGGAGTGTAATGAATGAGCAGTTCTTC; CDR3 protein: CAWSVMNEQFF
D gene: TRBD1; V gene: TRBV28; clone size: .; J gene: TRBJ1-4; CDR3 DNA: TGTGCCAGCAGTGGCGGGACAGCGAATGAAAAACTGTTTTTT; CDR3 protein: CASSGGTANEKLFF
D gene: .; V gene: TRBV4-2; clone size: .; J gene: TRBJ1-1; CDR3 DNA: TGTGCCAGCAGCTTGGCAGGTGGGAATGGAGCTTTCTTT; CDR3 protein: CASSLAGGNGAFF
D gene: TRBD2; V gene: TRBV7-2; clone size: .; J gene: TRBJ2-7; CDR3 DNA: TGTGCCAGCAGAGCGGGGCCTATTTACGAGCAGTACTTC; CDR3 protein: CASRAGPIYEQYF
D gene: .; V gene: TRBV7-2; clone size: .; J gene: TRBJ2-7; CDR3 DNA: TGTGCCAGCAGCTTAGATGGCATAAACGGCTACGAGCAGTACTTC; CDR3 protein: CASSLDGINGYEQYF
D gene: .; V gene: TRBV7-2; clone size: medium-sized; J gene: TRBJ2-2; CDR3 DNA: TGTGCCAGCAGCTTAGGGGGAAGCGGGGAGCTGTTTTTT; CDR3 protein: CASSLGGSGELFF
D gene: .; V gene: TRBV10-2; clone size: .; J gene: TRBJ1-5; CDR3 DNA: TGCGCCAGCAGTGATAGGGTAGGGCAGCCCCAGCATTTT; CDR3 protein: CASSDRVGQPQHF
D gene: .; V gene: TRBV2; clone size: once; J gene: TRBJ1-6; CDR3 DNA: TGTGCCAGCACCAATCGGGTGCTCAATTCACCCCTCCACTTT; CDR3 protein: CASTNRVLNSPLHF
D gene: TRBD1; V gene: TRBV6-5; clone size: .; J gene: TRBJ1-1; CDR3 DNA: TGTGCCAGCAGTTACTCCGGACAGGGGAGCACTGAAGCTTTCTTT; CDR3 protein: CASSYSGQGSTEAFF
D gene: .; V gene: TRBV7-2; clone size: .; J gene: TRBJ2-1; CDR3 DNA: TGTGCCAGCAGCTCCCACAATGAGCAGTTCTTC; CDR3 protein: CASSSHNEQFF
D gene: .; V gene: TRBV7-3; clone size: .; J gene: TRBJ2-3; CDR3 DNA: TGTGCCAGCAGCCCTCTAGCCTCAACCACAGATACGCAGTATTTT; CDR3 protein: CASSPLASTTDTQYF
D gene: .; V gene: TRBV21-1; clone size: .; J gene: TRBJ2-5; CDR3 DNA: TGTGCCAGCAGCAAAAAACCTAAGACTAGCGGGAGGTTAGAGACCCAGTACTTC; CDR3 protein: CASSKKPKTSGRLETQYF
D gene: TRBD2; V gene: TRBV5-5; clone size: .; J gene: TRBJ2-5; CDR3 DNA: TGTGCCAGCAGCTCGGGACTAGCGGGAGGGCGTCAAGAGACCCAGTACTTC; CDR3 protein: CASSSGLAGGRQETQYF
D gene: .; V gene: TRBV28; clone size: .; J gene: TRBJ2-2; CDR3 DNA: TGTGCCAGCAGTTCGACTAGAAACACCGGGGAGCTGTTTTTT; CDR3 protein: CASSSTRNTGELFF
D gene: .; V gene: TRBV19; clone size: .; J gene: TRBJ2-1; CDR3 DNA: TGTGCCAGTAGCGCCTGGGGTGGCGCGGGGTACAATGAGCAGTTCTTC; CDR3 protein: CASSAWGGAGYNEQFF
D gene: .; V gene: TRBV11-2; clone size: once; J gene: TRBJ2-3; CDR3 DNA: TGTGCCAGCAGCATGCTCGGAGGGAACACAGATACGCAGTATTTT; CDR3 protein: CASSMLGGNTDTQYF
D gene: .; V gene: TRBV7-8; clone size: .; J gene: TRBJ1-5; CDR3 DNA: TGTGCCAGCAGCTCCTTCATAGGGCAGCCCCAGCATTTT; CDR3 protein: CASSSFIGQPQHF
D gene: TRBD1; V gene: TRBV7-9; clone size: medium-sized; J gene: TRBJ1-1; CDR3 DNA: TGTGCCAGCAGCTCGGTGGGCCGAGCCCACAGGGGCGAAGCTTTCTTT; CDR3 protein: CASSSVGRAHRGEAFF
D gene: .; V gene: TRBV7-9; clone size: once; J gene: TRBJ2-5; CDR3 DNA: TGTGCCAGCAGGGATGAAGAGACCCAGTACTTC; CDR3 protein: CASRDEETQYF
D gene: .; V gene: TRBV19; clone size: .; J gene: TRBJ1-1; CDR3 DNA: TGTGCCAGTAGGAACAGGGTCGGGTACACTGAAGCTTTCTTT; CDR3 protein: CASRNRVGYTEAFF
D gene: .; V gene: TRBV4-2; clone size: .; J gene: TRBJ1-2; CDR3 DNA: TGTGCCAGCAGCCCGCTGTCTGGGGGGGGTGTTAACTATGGCTACACCTTC; CDR3 protein: CASSPLSGGGVNYGYTF
D gene: TRBD2; V gene: TRBV5-8; clone size: few; J gene: TRBJ2-1; CDR3 DNA: TGTGCCAGCCCCACCGCGCCGGGACTAGCGACTAATGAGCAGTTCTTC; CDR3 protein: CASPTAPGLATNEQFF
D gene: .; V gene: TRBV30; clone size: .; J gene: TRBJ1-2; CDR3 DNA: TGTGCCTCCGACGACGCGGCGGATGGCTACACCTTC; CDR3 protein: CASDDAADGYTF
D gene: TRBD2; V gene: TRBV29-1; clone size: .; J gene: TRBJ2-5; CDR3 DNA: TGCAGCGTCGGACTAGCGGGAGGGCCAGATGTTGGGGAGCAGTACTTC; CDR3 protein: CSVGLAGGPDVGEQYF
D gene: .; V gene: TRBV19; clone size: once; J gene: TRBJ1-1; CDR3 DNA: TGTGCCAGTAGAGACGACAGTCAGAACACTGAAGCTTTCTTT; CDR3 protein: CASRDDSQNTEAFF
D gene: TRBD2; V gene: TRBV11-3; clone size: .; J gene: TRBJ2-6; CDR3 DNA: TGTGCCAGCAGCTTAGGCCTAGCGGCCCCCGGGGCCAACGTCCTGACTTTC; CDR3 protein: CASSLGLAAPGANVLTF
D gene: TRBD1; V gene: TRBV11-2; clone size: .; J gene: TRBJ1-5; CDR3 DNA: TGTGCCAGCAGCTACCAGGGGGGCTCGAATCAGCCCCAGCATTTT; CDR3 protein: CASSYQGGSNQPQHF
D gene: TRBD1; V gene: TRBV19; clone size: .; J gene: TRBJ2-7; CDR3 DNA: TGTGCCAGTAGTTCTGTGGGCAGGGGGGAGCAGTACTTC; CDR3 protein: CASSSVGRGEQYF
D gene: TRBD2; V gene: TRBV2; clone size: once; J gene: TRBJ2-2; CDR3 DNA: TGTGCCAGCAGGCCAGGACTAGCGGGAGGAACCGGGGAGCTGTTTTTT; CDR3 protein: CASRPGLAGGTGELFF
D gene: .; V gene: TRBV7-9; clone size: .; J gene: TRBJ2-6; CDR3 DNA: TGTGCCAGCAGCTTACTGGATATTTCGGCCAACGTCCTGACTTTC; CDR3 protein: CASSLLDISANVLTF
D gene: TRBD2; V gene: TRBV4-1; clone size: once; J gene: TRBJ2-1; CDR3 DNA: TGCGCCAGCAGCCAAGTCGTTCAAGCTAGCGGAATCTACAATGAGCAGTTCTTC; CDR3 protein: CASSQVVQASGIYNEQFF
D gene: TRBD1; V gene: TRBV19; clone size: few; J gene: TRBJ2-5; CDR3 DNA: TGTGCCAGTAGAGCCGGGACAGGTTCGGGGACCCAGTACTTC; CDR3 protein: CASRAGTGSGTQYF
D gene: .; V gene: TRBV6-1; clone size: once; J gene: TRBJ2-7; CDR3 DNA: TGTGCCAGCAGTGATTCTTGGTACGAGCAGTACTTC; CDR3 protein: CASSDSWYEQYF
D gene: .; V gene: TRBV11-2; clone size: .; J gene: TRBJ2-2; CDR3 DNA: TGTGCCAGCAGCTCTCGAGGGAGTGGAACCGGGGAGCTGTTTTTT; CDR3 protein: CASSSRGSGTGELFF
D gene: TRBD2; V gene: TRBV5-4; clone size: .; J gene: TRBJ2-3; CDR3 DNA: TGTGCCAGCAGCTTGGCGGAGGGGCAAGCGGGAGGCGCAGATACGCAGTATTTT; CDR3 protein: CASSLAEGQAGGADTQYF
D gene: TRBD2; V gene: TRBV5-6; clone size: few; J gene: TRBJ2-5; CDR3 DNA: TGTGCCAGCAGCTTTTTAGGCGGGAGGGCCGGAGAGACCCAGTACTTC; CDR3 protein: CASSFLGGRAGETQYF
D gene: TRBD2; V gene: TRBV2; clone size: .; J gene: TRBJ2-5; CDR3 DNA: TGTGCCAGCACGGCGGGAGGCGGACAAGAGACCCAGTACTTC; CDR3 protein: CASTAGGGQETQYF
D gene: .; V gene: TRBV10-1; clone size: .; J gene: TRBJ2-1; CDR3 DNA: TGCGCCAGCAGTGTATCGGGGGACTACAATGAGCAGTTCTTC; CDR3 protein: CASSVSGDYNEQFF
D gene: .; V gene: TRBV18; clone size: .; J gene: TRBJ1-1; CDR3 DNA: TGTGCCAGCTCACCTGAAATAGGGGACGCTGAAGCTTTCTTT; CDR3 protein: CASSPEIGDAEAFF
D gene: .; V gene: TRBV27; clone size: once; J gene: TRBJ2-7; CDR3 DNA: TGTGCCAGCACCCGGACCTACGAGCAGTACTTC; CDR3 protein: CASTRTYEQYF
D gene: .; V gene: TRBV4-3; clone size: .; J gene: TRBJ2-6; CDR3 DNA: TGCGCCAGCAGCCAAGAAAACCGCCGCTCTGGGGCCAACGTCCTGACTTTC; CDR3 protein: CASSQENRRSGANVLTF
D gene: .; V gene: TRBV13; clone size: few; J gene: TRBJ2-1; CDR3 DNA: TGTGCCAGCAGCCGGCCCTCGCGTAGGGTTGAGCAGTTCTTC; CDR3 protein: CASSRPSRRVEQFF
D gene: .; V gene: TRBV11-2; clone size: .; J gene: TRBJ2-2; CDR3 DNA: TGTGCCAGCAGCCGGGGGACAGCCTACACCGGGGAGCTGTTTTTT; CDR3 protein: CASSRGTAYTGELFF
D gene: TRBD2; V gene: TRBV7-2; clone size: .; J gene: TRBJ2-1; CDR3 DNA: TGTGCCAGCAGGAGTACTAGCGGGAGGACCAATGAGCAGTTCTTC; CDR3 protein: CASRSTSGRTNEQFF
D gene: .; V gene: TRBV5-6; clone size: once; J gene: TRBJ2-3; CDR3 DNA: TGTGCCAGCAGCTTGGTGGAGGCCGATACGCAGTATTTT; CDR3 protein: CASSLVEADTQYF
D gene: TRBD1; V gene: TRBV19; clone size: .; J gene: TRBJ2-1; CDR3 DNA: TGTGCCAGTAGTGCCCGGGACAGGGGGCTCAATGAGCAGTTCTTC; CDR3 protein: CASSARDRGLNEQFF
D gene: .; V gene: TRBV7-2; clone size: .; J gene: TRBJ1-2; CDR3 DNA: TGTGCCAGCAGCTTAGGAGGGACCCCTAACTATGGCTACACCTTC; CDR3 protein: CASSLGGTPNYGYTF
D gene: .; V gene: TRBV10-3; clone size: once; J gene: TRBJ1-3; CDR3 DNA: TGTGCCATCAGTGACACGGGTATCTCTGGAAACACCATATATTTT; CDR3 protein: CAISDTGISGNTIYF
D gene: .; V gene: TRBV10-2; clone size: .; J gene: TRBJ2-1; CDR3 DNA: TGCGCCAGCATGGACGGCAGTGCCAGCTCCTACAATGAGCAGTTCTTC; CDR3 protein: CASMDGSASSYNEQFF
D gene: .; V gene: TRBV5-4; clone size: .; J gene: TRBJ2-6; CDR3 DNA: TGTGCCAGCAGCATACCCAGGGGGGAGGCTGGGGCCAACGTCCTGACTTTC; CDR3 protein: CASSIPRGEAGANVLTF
D gene: .; V gene: TRBV18; clone size: .; J gene: TRBJ1-4; CDR3 DNA: TGTGCCAGCTCACCGTCACTCGGTTCTGAAAAACTGTTTTTT; CDR3 protein: CASSPSLGSEKLFF
D gene: TRBD1; V gene: TRBV19; clone size: .; J gene: TRBJ2-5; CDR3 DNA: TGTGCCAGTAGTATTGGCCAGGGGGTCCAAGAGACCCAGTACTTC; CDR3 protein: CASSIGQGVQETQYF
D gene: TRBD1; V gene: TRBV2; clone size: .; J gene: TRBJ1-4; CDR3 DNA: TGTGCCAGCATTTCCGGGACAGGGACTGAAAAACTGTTTTTT; CDR3 protein: CASISGTGTEKLFF